This TCR beta chain was documented in a study of control samples from healthy donors and cancer patients. Profiled with immunoSEQ multiplex PCR; TCRdb holds only in-frame clones, not every one. The sample holds 170,000 or so clones; over 85% are singletons and the top ten take roughly 1.5%. The CDR3 contains 14 residues. Trimming pared 5 bases from V and 4 bases from J, leaving 14 bases between. The germline gives CDR1 SGHVS, CDR2 FQNEAQ. The sequence came from a man younger than 40 in good health. Sequencing used blood. The V call is TRBV7-8, the J call TRBJ1-2; no definite D call. For the CDR3, the DNA is TGTGCCAGCAGCCCCATTGGGCAGGCCTATGGCTACACCTTC. This encodes CASSPIGQAYGYTF.